This is a list of T cell receptor beta chains from one sample in a study of cytomegalovirus exposure and HLA in healthy donors. Clones were sequenced by immunoSEQ multiplex PCR, and TCRdb holds only the in-frame ones, with some missing. The table lists about 110,000 clones, less than 80% of them singletons. Material for sequencing was PBMCs. These receptors came from a man aged 30 to 45 in good health and CMV-seronegative. Both conserved end residues are part of each CDR3. D genes are given only for firm matches. Clone size is stated in some rows and not others, as once, few, many or a class when expanded.

D gene	V gene	clone size	J gene	CDR3 DNA	CDR3 protein
TRBD2	TRBV5-1	-	TRBJ2-5	TGCGCCAGCAGCCGCGCCGGAGCGGGGGCCGAAGAGACCCAGTACTTC	CASSRAGAGAEETQYF
TRBD2	TRBV5-4	-	TRBJ2-7	TGTGCCAGCTCCCCCGGTGGCGGGAGTCGGCGCGAGCAGTACTTC	CASSPGGGSRREQYF
TRBD1	TRBV7-3	-	TRBJ1-1	TGTGCCAGCAGCCAGGGACAGTGGGACACTGAAGCTTTCTTT	CASSQGQWDTEAFF
TRBD1	TRBV11-2	once	TRBJ1-2	TGTGCCAGCAGCTTAGCAGGACAGGGAGTAATTAACTATGGCTACACCTTC	CASSLAGQGVINYGYTF
-	TRBV6-5	-	TRBJ1-2	TGTGCCAGCAAAAAAAGGGGAGGTGGCTACACCTTC	CASKKRGGGYTF
-	TRBV5-6	-	TRBJ1-2	TGTGCCAGCAGCTTCGAGGGGGACTATGGCTACACCTTC	CASSFEGDYGYTF
TRBD1	TRBV11-2	-	TRBJ2-7	TGTGCCAGCAGCCCCGCACCAGGGACAGCCTACGAGCAGTACTTC	CASSPAPGTAYEQYF
TRBD1	TRBV29-1	once	TRBJ2-7	TGCAGCGCCCGACCGGGACAGGGCTCCTACGAGCAGTACTTC	CSARPGQGSYEQYF
-	TRBV11-3	-	TRBJ2-7	TGTGCCAGCAGCTTAGCCGGGGAGCAGTACTTC	CASSLAGEQYF
-	TRBV6-6	-	TRBJ1-5	TGTGCCAGCAGTTACTCGTTCCAGGGCAATCAGCCCCAGCATTTT	CASSYSFQGNQPQHF
-	TRBV4-1	-	TRBJ1-1	TGCGCCAGCAGCCAACCCTATGTAGGTGGGCACACTGAAGCTTTCTTT	CASSQPYVGGHTEAFF
-	TRBV7-3	-	TRBJ2-3	TGTGCCAGCAGCCAGGGGCCGACAGATACGCAGTATTTT	CASSQGPTDTQYF
-	TRBV19	-	TRBJ2-1	TGTGCCAGTAAGAGTGTCTACAATGAGCAGTTCTTC	CASKSVYNEQFF
TRBD1	TRBV5-1	few	TRBJ2-7	TGCGCCAGCAGCTTGACCGGGACAGGGTCCTACGAGCAGTACTTC	CASSLTGTGSYEQYF
-	TRBV7-9	-	TRBJ1-6	TGTGCCAGCGCCGGGAGCTCCTATAATTCACCCCTCCACTTT	CASAGSSYNSPLHF
TRBD1	TRBV11-3	-	TRBJ2-3	TGTGCCAGCAGCACTGGGACAGGGGGGAGCACAGATACGCAGTATTTT	CASSTGTGGSTDTQYF
-	TRBV4-2	-	TRBJ1-2	TGTGCCAGCAGCCAAGCTAAGGGGCATCAGTATGGCTACACCTTC	CASSQAKGHQYGYTF
TRBD1	TRBV5-1	-	TRBJ2-1	TGCGCCAGCAGCCCGGGACAGGGGAACTACAATGAGCAGTTCTTC	CASSPGQGNYNEQFF
TRBD1	TRBV6-1	-	TRBJ1-3	TGTGCCAGCAGTACCCCGGGACAGGGGGGAAACACCATATATTTT	CASSTPGQGGNTIYF
TRBD2	TRBV5-4	few	TRBJ2-1	TGTGCCAGCAGCTTCTCTAGCGGGGGGAGCTCCTACAATGAGCAGTTCTTC	CASSFSSGGSSYNEQFF
TRBD1	TRBV15	-	TRBJ2-2	TGTGCCACCAGCGCGGGACAGGGAAGCACCGGGGAGCTGTTTTTT	CATSAGQGSTGELFF
-	TRBV19	-	TRBJ2-7	TGTGCCACCACCCTAGGGGGCGAGCAGTACTTC	CATTLGGEQYF
-	TRBV19	few	TRBJ2-3	TGTGCCAGTAGTATAGAGGGCAGGGGCACAGATACGCAGTATTTT	CASSIEGRGTDTQYF
-	TRBV30	-	TRBJ2-1	TGTGCCTGGAAGTCTAGGAGCTCCTACAATGAGCAGTTCTTC	CAWKSRSSYNEQFF
TRBD2	TRBV5-4	few	TRBJ2-3	TGTGCCAGCAGCTTGCGGCTAGCGGGGAGTACAGATACGCAGTATTTT	CASSLRLAGSTDTQYF
TRBD1	TRBV4-1	-	TRBJ2-3	TGCGCCAGCAGCCAAGGGTGGGGAAAGGGGGCCACAGATACGCAGTATTTT	CASSQGWGKGATDTQYF
TRBD1	TRBV2	-	TRBJ1-3	TGTGCCAGCAGCTATGACAGGGCTGGAAACACCATATATTTT	CASSYDRAGNTIYF